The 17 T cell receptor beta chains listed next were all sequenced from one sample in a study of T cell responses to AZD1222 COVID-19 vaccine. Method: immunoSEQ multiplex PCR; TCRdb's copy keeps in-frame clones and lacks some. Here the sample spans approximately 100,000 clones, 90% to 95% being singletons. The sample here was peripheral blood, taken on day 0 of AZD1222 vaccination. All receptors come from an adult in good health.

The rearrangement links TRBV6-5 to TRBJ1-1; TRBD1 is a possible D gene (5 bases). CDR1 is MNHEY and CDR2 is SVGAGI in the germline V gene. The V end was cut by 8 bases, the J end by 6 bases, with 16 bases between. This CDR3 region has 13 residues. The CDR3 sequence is CASLPTGRAEAFF. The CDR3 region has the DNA TGTGCCAGCCTGCCGACGGGACGGGCTGAAGCTTTCTTT.

The CDR3 loop is CASRDREGNQPQHF. The CDR3 coding sequence is TGTGCCAGCAGGGACAGGGAGGGCAATCAGCCCCAGCATTTT. The chain links TRBV6-5 to TRBJ1-5, with 8 bases fitting TRBD1. There are 14 residues in the CDR3. V lost 6 bases to trimming and J lost 2 bases; unmatched junction nucleotides: 3. From germline, CDR1 is MNHEY and CDR2 SVGAGI.

The CDR3 DNA reads as TGTGCCAGCAGTTTAGGGGTGACCGGGGAGCTGTTTTTT. Protein: CASSLGVTGELFF. The V call is TRBV12-3 or TRBV12-4, the J call TRBJ2-2; D gene unclear. This CDR3 has 13 amino acids. Trimming took off 1 base at V and 5 bases at J, with 5 bases between the two ends.

CDR3 protein: CARGWPKVSEAREIPGNTIYF. The CDR3 bases are TGTGCCAGGGGATGGCCAAAGGTTTCCGAAGCTCGTGAAATCCCTGGAAACACCATATATTTT. The chain combines TRBV7-3 with TRBJ1-3; D uncertain. The CDR3 runs 21 residues. CDR1 is SGHTA, CDR2 FQGTGA, per germline. V lost 9 bases to trimming and J lost 2 bases, with 35 bases between them.

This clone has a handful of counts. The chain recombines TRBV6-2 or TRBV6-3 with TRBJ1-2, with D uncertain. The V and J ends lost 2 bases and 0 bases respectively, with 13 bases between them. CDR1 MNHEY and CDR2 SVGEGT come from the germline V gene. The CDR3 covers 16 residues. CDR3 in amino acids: CASSYPSGRANYGYTF. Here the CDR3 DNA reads TGTGCCAGCAGTTACCCGTCAGGTAGAGCTAACTATGGCTACACCTTC.

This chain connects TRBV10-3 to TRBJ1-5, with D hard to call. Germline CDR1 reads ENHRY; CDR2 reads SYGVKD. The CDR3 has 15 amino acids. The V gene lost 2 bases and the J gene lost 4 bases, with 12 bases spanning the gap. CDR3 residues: CAISEDGMGNQPQHF. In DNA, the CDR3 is TGTGCCATCAGTGAGGACGGCATGGGAAATCAGCCCCAGCATTTT.

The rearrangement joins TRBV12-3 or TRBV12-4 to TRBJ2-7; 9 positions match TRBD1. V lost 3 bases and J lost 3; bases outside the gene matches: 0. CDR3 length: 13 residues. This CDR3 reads CASSLGQGYEQYF. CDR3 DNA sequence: TGTGCCAGCAGTTTGGGACAGGGCTACGAGCAGTACTTC.

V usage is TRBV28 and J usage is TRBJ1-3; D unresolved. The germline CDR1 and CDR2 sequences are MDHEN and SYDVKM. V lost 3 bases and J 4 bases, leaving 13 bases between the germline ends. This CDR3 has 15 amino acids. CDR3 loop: CASSLGSNWGNTIYF. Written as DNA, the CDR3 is TGTGCCAGCAGTTTGGGCTCAAACTGGGGAAACACCATATATTTT.

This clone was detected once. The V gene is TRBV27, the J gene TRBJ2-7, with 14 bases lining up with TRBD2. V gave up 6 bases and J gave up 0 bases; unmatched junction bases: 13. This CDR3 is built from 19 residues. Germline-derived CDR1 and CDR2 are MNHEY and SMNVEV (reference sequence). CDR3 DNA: TGTGCCAGCAGCCTCACCGCCGGGACTAGCGGGGGAATCTCCTACGAGCAGTACTTC. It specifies CASSLTAGTSGGISYEQYF.

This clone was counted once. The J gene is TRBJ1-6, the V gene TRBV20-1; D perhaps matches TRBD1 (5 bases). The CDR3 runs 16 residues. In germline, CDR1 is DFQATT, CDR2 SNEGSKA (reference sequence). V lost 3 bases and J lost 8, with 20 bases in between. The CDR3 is CSASWQGNVVDSPLHF. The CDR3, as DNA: TGCAGTGCTAGTTGGCAGGGCAATGTAGTAGATTCACCCCTCCACTTT.

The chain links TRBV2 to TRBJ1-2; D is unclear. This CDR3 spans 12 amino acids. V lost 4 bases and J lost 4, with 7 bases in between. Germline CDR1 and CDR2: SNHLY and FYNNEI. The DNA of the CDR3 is TGTGCCAGCAGTGGGGCCACCTATGGCTACACCTTC. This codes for CASSGATYGYTF.

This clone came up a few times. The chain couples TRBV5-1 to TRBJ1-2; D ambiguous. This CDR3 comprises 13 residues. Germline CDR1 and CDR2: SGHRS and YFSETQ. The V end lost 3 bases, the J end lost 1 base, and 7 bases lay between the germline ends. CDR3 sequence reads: CASSYDSNYGYTF. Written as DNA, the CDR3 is TGCGCCAGCAGCTATGATAGTAACTATGGCTACACCTTC.

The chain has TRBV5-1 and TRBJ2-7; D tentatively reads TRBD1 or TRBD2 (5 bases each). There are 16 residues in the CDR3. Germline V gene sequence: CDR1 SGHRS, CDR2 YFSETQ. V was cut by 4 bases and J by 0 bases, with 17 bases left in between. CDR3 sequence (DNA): TGCGCCAGCAGCCTGTCCGGGACCACGGGCTCCTACGAGCAGTACTTC. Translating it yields CASSLSGTTGSYEQYF.

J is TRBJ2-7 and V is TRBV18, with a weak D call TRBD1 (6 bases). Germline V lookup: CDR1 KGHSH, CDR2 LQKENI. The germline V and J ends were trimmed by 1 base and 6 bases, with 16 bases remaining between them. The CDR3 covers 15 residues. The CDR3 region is CASSPLRQGSSEQYF. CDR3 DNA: TGTGCCAGCTCACCACTGCGGCAGGGGTCCAGCGAGCAGTACTTC.

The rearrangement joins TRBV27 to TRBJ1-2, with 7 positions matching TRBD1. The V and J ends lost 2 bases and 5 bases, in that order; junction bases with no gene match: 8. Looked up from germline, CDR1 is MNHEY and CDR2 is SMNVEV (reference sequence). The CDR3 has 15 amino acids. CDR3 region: CASSLIGGARYGYTF. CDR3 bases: TGTGCCAGCAGTTTAATAGGGGGCGCTCGATATGGCTACACCTTC.

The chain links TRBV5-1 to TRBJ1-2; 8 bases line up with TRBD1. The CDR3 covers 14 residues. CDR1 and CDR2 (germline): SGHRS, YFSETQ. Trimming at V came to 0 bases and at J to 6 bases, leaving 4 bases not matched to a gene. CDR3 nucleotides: TGCGCCAGCAGCTTGGGACAGGGGAACGATGGCTACACCTTC. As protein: CASSLGQGNDGYTF.

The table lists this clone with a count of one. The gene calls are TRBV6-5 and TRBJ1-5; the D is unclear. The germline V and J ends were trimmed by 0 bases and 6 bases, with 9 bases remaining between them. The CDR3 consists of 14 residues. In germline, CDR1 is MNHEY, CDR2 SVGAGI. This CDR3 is CASSYSAGSQPQHF. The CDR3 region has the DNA TGTGCCAGCAGTTACTCGGCTGGGTCTCAGCCCCAGCATTTT.